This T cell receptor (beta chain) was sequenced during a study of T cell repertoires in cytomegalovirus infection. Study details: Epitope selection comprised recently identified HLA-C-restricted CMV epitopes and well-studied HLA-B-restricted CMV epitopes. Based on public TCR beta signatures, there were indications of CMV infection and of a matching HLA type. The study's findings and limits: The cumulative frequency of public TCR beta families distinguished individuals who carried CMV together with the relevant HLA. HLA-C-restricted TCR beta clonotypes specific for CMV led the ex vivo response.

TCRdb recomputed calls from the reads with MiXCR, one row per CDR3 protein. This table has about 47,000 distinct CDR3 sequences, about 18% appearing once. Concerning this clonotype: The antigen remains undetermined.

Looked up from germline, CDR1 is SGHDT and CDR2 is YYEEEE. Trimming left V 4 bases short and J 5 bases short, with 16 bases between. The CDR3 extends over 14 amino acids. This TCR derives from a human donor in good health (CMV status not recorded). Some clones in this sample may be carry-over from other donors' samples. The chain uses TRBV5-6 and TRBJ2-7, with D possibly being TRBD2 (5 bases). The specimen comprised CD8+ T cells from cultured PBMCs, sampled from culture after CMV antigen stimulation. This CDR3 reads CASSAVMRADEQYF. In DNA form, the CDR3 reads TGTGCCAGCAGCGCCGTTATGAGGGCCGACGAGCAGTACTTC.